This note documents a single T cell receptor (beta chain) sequence. Its antigen remains unidentified. The germline V gene has CDR1 SGHAT and CDR2 FQNNGV. The CDR3 has 17 amino acids. Deletions cut 4 bases from V and 6 bases from J, with 21 bases between. Generated by immunoSEQ multiplex PCR, the TCRdb table keeps only in-frame clones and is missing some. The sample has around 38,000 clones, around 84% seen once. This sample was taken from a study of OX40 agonist ivuxolimab in advanced cancers. Study at large: The diagnoses of dose-escalation patients were hepatocellular carcinoma, melanoma, renal cell or head and neck cancer. Study findings and constraints: Not determined was the antigen specificity of the expanded peripheral T cells. CD4+ and CD8+ blood T cells expanded clonally by week 6 at 0.1 to 3.0 mg/kg.

The study sampled blood at baseline, cycle 4 day 1, and cycle 7 day 1. The V and J genes are TRBV11-2 and TRBJ2-2, with D maybe TRBD1 (5 bases). The sequencing here drew on CD4+ or CD8+ T cells sorted from blood, taken in a trial of the OX40 agonist ivuxolimab. The TCR originated in an adult with an advanced solid tumor such as melanoma, head and neck, liver or kidney cancer. The CDR3 spells CASSSPVRSSRAGELFF. CDR3 nucleotide sequence: TGTGCCAGCAGCTCGCCCGTACGGTCTTCCAGGGCCGGGGAGCTGTTTTTT.